This T cell receptor (beta chain) was recorded in a study of T cells in Graves' hyperthyroidism and ophthalmopathy. The study's findings and limits: Peripheral blood also featured most of the thyroid clonotypes expanded above 0.001.

On this clonotype: Its target is unknown.

CDR1 is LNHDA and CDR2 is SQIVND in the germline V gene (reference sequence). Deletions cut 6 bases from V and 2 bases from J, with 20 bases between. The CDR3 spans 16 residues. Amplification targeted TCR beta CDR3 regions from RNA transcripts. The TCR CDR3 was amplified in a first-round RT-PCR using the HTBI primer set. One entry per CDR3 protein results from TCRdb running MiXCR on the multiplex PCR reads. Among fewer than 750,000 distinct CDR3 sequences, roughly 15% were seen once, and the ten largest hold about an eighth. The clonotype comes from a woman between 45 and 65 years old with Graves' ophthalmopathy. V is TRBV19 and J is TRBJ2-7; no clear D gene. Sequencing was performed on blood. The CDR3 reads CASSLGTDTQPYEQYF. For the CDR3, the DNA is TGTGCCAGTAGCCTCGGAACAGACACTCAACCCTACGAGCAGTACTTC.